This T cell receptor (beta chain) was recovered during a study of T cells in Graves' hyperthyroidism and ophthalmopathy. TCR beta CDR3 regions were amplified from RNA. Researchers ran a first-round RT-PCR on the TCR CDR3 using the HTBI primer set. One entry per CDR3 protein results from TCRdb running MiXCR on the multiplex PCR reads. The sample includes 730,000 or so distinct CDR3 sequences, approximately 18% of them seen just once. This sequence was found in a woman aged 50 to 65 with Graves' hyperthyroidism that later progressed to Graves' ophthalmopathy. Sequenced input: blood.

CDR3 DNA: TGTGCCAGCAGCCCTCAACCGGGTATCCATACGCAGTATTTT. Protein: CASSPQPGIHTQYF. The chain employs TRBV9 and TRBJ2-3; no firm D call. Germline CDR1 reads SGDLS; CDR2 reads YYNGEE. V gave up 4 bases and J gave up 7 bases, with 16 bases separating them. CDR3 size: 14 residues.